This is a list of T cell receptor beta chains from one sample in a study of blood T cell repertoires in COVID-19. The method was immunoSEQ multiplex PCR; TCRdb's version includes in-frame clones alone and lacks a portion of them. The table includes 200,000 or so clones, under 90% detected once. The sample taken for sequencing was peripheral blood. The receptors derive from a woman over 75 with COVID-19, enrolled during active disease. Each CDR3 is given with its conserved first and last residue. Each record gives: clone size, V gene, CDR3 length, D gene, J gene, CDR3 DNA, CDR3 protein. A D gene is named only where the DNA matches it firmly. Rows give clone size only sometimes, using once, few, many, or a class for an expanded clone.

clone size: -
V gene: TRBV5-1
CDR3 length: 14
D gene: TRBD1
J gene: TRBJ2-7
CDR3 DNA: TGCGCCAGCAGCCTCGGGACAGGGACGGGCGAGCAGTACTTC
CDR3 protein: CASSLGTGTGEQYF

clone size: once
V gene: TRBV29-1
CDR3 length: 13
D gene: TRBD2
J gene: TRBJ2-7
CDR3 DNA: TGCAGCGCTGGCTCGACTAGCGGATACGAGCAGTACTTC
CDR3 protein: CSAGSTSGYEQYF

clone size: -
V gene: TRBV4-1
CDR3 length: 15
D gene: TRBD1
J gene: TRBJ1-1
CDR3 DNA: TGCGCCAGCAGCAGACAGGGGGGCATGGCCACTGAAGCTTTCTTT
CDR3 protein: CASSRQGGMATEAFF

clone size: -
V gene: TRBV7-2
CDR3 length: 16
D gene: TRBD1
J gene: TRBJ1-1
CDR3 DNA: TGTGCCAGCAGTTCCCTTGGGACAGTCACGAACACTGAAGCTTTCTTT
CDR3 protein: CASSSLGTVTNTEAFF

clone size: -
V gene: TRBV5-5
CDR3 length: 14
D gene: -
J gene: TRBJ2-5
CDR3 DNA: TGTGCCAGCAGCTTGGGACAGTCACAAGAGACCCAGTACTTC
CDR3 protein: CASSLGQSQETQYF

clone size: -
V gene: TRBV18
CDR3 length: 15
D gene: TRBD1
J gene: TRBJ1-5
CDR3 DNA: TGTGCCAGCTCCTCGACAGGGGATAGCAATCAGCCCCAGCATTTT
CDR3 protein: CASSSTGDSNQPQHF

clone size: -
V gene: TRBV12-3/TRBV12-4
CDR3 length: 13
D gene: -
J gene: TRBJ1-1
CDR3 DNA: TGTGCCAGCAGGCCCCGGGGGAACACTGAAGCTTTCTTT
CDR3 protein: CASRPRGNTEAFF

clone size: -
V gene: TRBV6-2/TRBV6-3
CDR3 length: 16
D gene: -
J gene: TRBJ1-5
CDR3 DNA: TGTGCCAGCAGTTACTCGAAAGGGGATATCAATCAGCCCCAGCATTTT
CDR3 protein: CASSYSKGDINQPQHF

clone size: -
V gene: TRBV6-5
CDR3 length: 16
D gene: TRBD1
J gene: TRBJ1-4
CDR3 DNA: TGTGCCAGCAGTTACTCCGCGACAGGGATCGCGGAAAAACTGTTTTTT
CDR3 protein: CASSYSATGIAEKLFF

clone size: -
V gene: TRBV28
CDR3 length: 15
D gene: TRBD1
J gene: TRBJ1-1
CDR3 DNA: TGTGCCAGCAGTTTGACAGGGGGCGTTGGGACTGAAGCTTTCTTT
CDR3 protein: CASSLTGGVGTEAFF

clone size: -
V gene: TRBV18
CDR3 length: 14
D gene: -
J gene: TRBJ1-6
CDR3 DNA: TGTGCCAGCTCACCAGCGGGGGGCAATTCACCCCTCCACTTT
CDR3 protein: CASSPAGGNSPLHF

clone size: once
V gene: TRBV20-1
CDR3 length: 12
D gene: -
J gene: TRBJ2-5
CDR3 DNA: TGCAGTGCTAGTTCAGGGGGGGAGACCCAGTACTTC
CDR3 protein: CSASSGGETQYF

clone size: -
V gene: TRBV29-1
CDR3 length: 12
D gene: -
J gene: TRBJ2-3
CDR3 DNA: TGCAGCGTTGATCAGGGCACAGATACGCAGTATTTT
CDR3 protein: CSVDQGTDTQYF

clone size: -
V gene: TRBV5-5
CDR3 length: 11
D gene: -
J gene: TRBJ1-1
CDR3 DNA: TGTGCCAGCAGCTTGGACAGGGAAGCTTTCTTT
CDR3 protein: CASSLDREAFF

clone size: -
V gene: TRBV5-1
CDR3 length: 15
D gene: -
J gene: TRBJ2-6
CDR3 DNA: TGCGCCAGCAGCTTGGCCGGACAGGGGGCCAACGTCCTGACTTTC
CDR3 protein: CASSLAGQGANVLTF

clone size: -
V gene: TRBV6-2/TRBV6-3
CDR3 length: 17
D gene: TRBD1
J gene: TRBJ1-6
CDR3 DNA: TGTGCCAGCAGCTCAGCCGGGACAGTCTCTTCCAATTCACCCCTCCACTTT
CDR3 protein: CASSSAGTVSSNSPLHF

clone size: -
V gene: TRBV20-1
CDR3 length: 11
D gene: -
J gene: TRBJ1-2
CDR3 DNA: TGCAGTGGGACCGGGGACTATGGCTACACCTTC
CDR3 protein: CSGTGDYGYTF

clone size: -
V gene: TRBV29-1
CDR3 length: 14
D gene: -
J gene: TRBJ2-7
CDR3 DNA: TGCAGCGTTGAATCCTCAGGGTCCCCCTACGAGCAGTACTTC
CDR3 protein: CSVESSGSPYEQYF

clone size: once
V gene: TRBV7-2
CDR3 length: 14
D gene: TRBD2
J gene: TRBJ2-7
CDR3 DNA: TGTGCCAGCAGCTTATCACCGGGGGGGTTGGGGCAGTACTTC
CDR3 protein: CASSLSPGGLGQYF

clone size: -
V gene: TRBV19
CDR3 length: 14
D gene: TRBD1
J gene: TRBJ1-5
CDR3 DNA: TGTGCCAGTAGACCCGGGACAGGGAGACAGCCCCAGCATTTT
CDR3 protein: CASRPGTGRQPQHF

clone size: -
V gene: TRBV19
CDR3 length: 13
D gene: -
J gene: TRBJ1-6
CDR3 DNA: TGTGCCTCCTGGGGAGACTATAATTCACCCCTCCACTTT
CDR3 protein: CASWGDYNSPLHF

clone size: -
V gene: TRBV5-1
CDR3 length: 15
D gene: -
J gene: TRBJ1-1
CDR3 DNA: TGCGCCAGCAGTTCCACCCCACAGACGAACACTGAAGCTTTCTTT
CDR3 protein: CASSSTPQTNTEAFF

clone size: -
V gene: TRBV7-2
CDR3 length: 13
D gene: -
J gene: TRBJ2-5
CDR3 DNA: TGTGCCAGCAGCCCTAGACGGTCGGAGGCCCAGTACTTC
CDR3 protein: CASSPRRSEAQYF

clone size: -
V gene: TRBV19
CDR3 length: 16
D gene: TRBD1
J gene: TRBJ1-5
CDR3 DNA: TGTGCCAGTAGGCAGACAGGGGAGGGAATCAATCAGCCCCAGCATTTT
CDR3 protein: CASRQTGEGINQPQHF

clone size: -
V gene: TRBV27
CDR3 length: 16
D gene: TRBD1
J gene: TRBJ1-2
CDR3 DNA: TGTGCCAGCAGTTTACGAGGACAGGGGGGGAGGTATGGCTACACCTTC
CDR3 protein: CASSLRGQGGRYGYTF

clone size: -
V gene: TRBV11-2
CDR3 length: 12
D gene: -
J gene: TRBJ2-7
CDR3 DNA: TGTGCCAGCAGCCTCGGGTCCTACGAGCAGTACTTC
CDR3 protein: CASSLGSYEQYF

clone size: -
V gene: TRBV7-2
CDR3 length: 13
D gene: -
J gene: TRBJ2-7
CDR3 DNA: TGTGCCAGCAGCTTAACGGACTATGGGAAGCAGTACTTC
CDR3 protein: CASSLTDYGKQYF

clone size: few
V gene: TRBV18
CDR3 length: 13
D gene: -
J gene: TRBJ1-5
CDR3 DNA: TGTGCCAGCTCACGGGGCAGAGATCAGCCCCAGCATTTT
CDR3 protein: CASSRGRDQPQHF

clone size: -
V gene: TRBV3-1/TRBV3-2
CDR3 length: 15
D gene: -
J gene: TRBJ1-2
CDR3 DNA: TGTGCCAGCAGCCCGCGCCTATCCATTCTATATGGCTACACCTTC
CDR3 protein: CASSPRLSILYGYTF

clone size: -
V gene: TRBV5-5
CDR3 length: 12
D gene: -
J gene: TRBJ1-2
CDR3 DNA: TGTGCCAGCAGCTTCCAGGGGCCTGGCTACACCTTC
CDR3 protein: CASSFQGPGYTF

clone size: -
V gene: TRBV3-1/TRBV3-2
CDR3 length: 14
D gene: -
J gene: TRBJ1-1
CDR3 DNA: TGTGCCAGCAGCATAGGAGGGGTCAACACTGAAGCTTTCTTT
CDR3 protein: CASSIGGVNTEAFF

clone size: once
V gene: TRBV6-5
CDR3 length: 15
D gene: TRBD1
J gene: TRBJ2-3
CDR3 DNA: TGTGCCAGCACTCCGGGACAGCCTAGCACAGATACGCAGTATTTT
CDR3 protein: CASTPGQPSTDTQYF

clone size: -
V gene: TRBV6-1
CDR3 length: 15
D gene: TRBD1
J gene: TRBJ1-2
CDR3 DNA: TGTGCCAGCAGTGAAGGGAAGACAGGGGGAAGTGGCTACACCTTC
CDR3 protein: CASSEGKTGGSGYTF

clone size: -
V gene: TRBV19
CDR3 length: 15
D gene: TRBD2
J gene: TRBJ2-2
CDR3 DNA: TGTGCCAGTCGTTCCGGGGGGGCCGACACCGGGGAGCTGTTTTTT
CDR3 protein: CASRSGGADTGELFF

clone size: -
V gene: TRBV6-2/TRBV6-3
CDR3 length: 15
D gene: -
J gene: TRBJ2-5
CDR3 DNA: TGTGCCAGCAGCAGTGGCCTCAGGGGTACAGAGACCCAGTACTTC
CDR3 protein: CASSSGLRGTETQYF

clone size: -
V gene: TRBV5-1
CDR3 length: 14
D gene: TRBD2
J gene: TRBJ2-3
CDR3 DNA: TGCGCCAGCAGCTTCTCAAAGCGGGGAGATACGCAGTATTTT
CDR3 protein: CASSFSKRGDTQYF

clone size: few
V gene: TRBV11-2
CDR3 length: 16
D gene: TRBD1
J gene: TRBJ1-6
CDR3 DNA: TGTGCCAGCAGCCGGGACAGGGGGCGCAGTTTTTCACCCCTCCACTTT
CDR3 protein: CASSRDRGRSFSPLHF

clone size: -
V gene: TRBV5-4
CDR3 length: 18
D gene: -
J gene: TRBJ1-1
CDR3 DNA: TGTGCCAGCAGCTATTTAGGCTTCCTCGGACAAATGAACACTGAAGCTTTCTTT
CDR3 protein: CASSYLGFLGQMNTEAFF

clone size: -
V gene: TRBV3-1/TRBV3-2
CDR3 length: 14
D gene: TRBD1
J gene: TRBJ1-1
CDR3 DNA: TGTGCCAGCAGCCAGAGCAGGGGGCGAACTGAAGCTTTCTTT
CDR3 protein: CASSQSRGRTEAFF

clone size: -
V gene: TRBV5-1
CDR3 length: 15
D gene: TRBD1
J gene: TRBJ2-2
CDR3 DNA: TGCGCCAGCAGCTCCGGACAGGGGGCGCCCGGGGAGCTGTTTTTT
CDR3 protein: CASSSGQGAPGELFF

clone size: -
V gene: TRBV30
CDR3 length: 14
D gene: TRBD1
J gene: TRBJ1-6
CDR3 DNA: TGTGCCTGGAGTGTAGGGACAGATAATTCACCCCTCCACTTT
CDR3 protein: CAWSVGTDNSPLHF

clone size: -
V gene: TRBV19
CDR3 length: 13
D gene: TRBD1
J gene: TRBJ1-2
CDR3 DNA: TGTGCCAGTAGTAGGGACAGTAACTATGGCTACACCTTC
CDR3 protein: CASSRDSNYGYTF

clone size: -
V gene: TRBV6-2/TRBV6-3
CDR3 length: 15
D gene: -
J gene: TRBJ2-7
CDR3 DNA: TGTGCCAGCAGCCCCGCAGGGTACCAGCTTTACGAGCAGTACTTC
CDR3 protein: CASSPAGYQLYEQYF

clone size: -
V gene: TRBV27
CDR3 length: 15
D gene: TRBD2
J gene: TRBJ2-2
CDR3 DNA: TGTGCCAGCAGACTAGCGGGAGCGAACACCGGGGAGCTGTTTTTT
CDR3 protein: CASRLAGANTGELFF

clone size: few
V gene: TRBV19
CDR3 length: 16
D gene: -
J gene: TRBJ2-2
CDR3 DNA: TGTGCCAGTAGTCCCAGATCAGGGCGTGAGGACGGGGAGCTGTTTTTT
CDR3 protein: CASSPRSGREDGELFF

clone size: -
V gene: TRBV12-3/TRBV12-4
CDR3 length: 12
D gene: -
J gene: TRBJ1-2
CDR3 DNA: TGTGCCAGCAGTCCCTTACCCCCCTACTACACCTTC
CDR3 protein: CASSPLPPYYTF

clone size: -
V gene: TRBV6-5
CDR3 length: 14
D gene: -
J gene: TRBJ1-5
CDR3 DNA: TGTGCCAGCCGTAGAACAGGGCCCAATCAGCCCCAGCATTTT
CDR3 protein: CASRRTGPNQPQHF

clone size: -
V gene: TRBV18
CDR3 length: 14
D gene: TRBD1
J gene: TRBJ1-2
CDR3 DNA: TGTGCCAGCTCACCCGGACAGGCTAACTATGGCTACACCTTC
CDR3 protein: CASSPGQANYGYTF

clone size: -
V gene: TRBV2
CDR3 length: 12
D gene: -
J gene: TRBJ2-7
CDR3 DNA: TGTGCCAGCAGGACAACCAGGCGTGAGCAGTACTTC
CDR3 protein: CASRTTRREQYF

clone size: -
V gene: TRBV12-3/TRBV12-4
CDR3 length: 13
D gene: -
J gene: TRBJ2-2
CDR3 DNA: TGTGCCAGCACCTTATCGGGTTTTCGGGAGCTGTTTTTT
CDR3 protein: CASTLSGFRELFF

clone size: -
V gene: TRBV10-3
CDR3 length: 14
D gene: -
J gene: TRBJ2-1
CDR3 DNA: TGTGCCATCAAGGAGGCAGGGGTGGGTAATGAGCAGTTCTTC
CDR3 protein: CAIKEAGVGNEQFF

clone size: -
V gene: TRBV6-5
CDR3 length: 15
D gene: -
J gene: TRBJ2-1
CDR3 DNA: TGTGCCAGCAGTTACGAAACAGGGACGGTAAATGAGCAGTTCTTC
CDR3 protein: CASSYETGTVNEQFF

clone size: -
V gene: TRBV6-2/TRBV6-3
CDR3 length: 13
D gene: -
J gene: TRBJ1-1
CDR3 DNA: TGTGCCAGCAGTGACGGAGTCATTCTAGGCGCTTTCTTT
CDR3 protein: CASSDGVILGAFF

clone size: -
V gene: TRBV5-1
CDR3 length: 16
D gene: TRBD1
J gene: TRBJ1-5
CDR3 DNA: TGCGCCAGCAGTCCAACCGGGACAGGGGTGAATCAGCCCCAGCATTTT
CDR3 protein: CASSPTGTGVNQPQHF

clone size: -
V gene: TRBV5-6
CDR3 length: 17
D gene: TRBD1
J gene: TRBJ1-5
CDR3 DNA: TGTGCCAGCAGCTCCTCCACGCACCGACAGGGGGATCAGCCCCAGCATTTT
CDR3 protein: CASSSSTHRQGDQPQHF

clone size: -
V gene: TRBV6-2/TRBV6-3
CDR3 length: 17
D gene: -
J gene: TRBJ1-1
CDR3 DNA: TGTGCCAGCAGTTACCCTTCAGGGGAGGGTAGGAACACTGAAGCTTTCTTT
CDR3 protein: CASSYPSGEGRNTEAFF

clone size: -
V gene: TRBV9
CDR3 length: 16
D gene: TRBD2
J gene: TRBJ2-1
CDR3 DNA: TGTGCCAGCAGCCCCCAGTTAGCGGGGGGGCATGGTGAGCAGTTCTTC
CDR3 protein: CASSPQLAGGHGEQFF